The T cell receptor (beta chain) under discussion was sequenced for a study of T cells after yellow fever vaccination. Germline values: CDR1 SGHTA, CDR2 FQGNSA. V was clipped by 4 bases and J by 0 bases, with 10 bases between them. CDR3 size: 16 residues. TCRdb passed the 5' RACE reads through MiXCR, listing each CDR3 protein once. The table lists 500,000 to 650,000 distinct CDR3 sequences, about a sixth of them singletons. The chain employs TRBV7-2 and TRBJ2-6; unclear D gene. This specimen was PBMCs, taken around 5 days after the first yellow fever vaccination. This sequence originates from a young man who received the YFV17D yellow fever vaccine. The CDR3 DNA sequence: TGTGCCAGCAGCTCCAGGACGCCCTCTGGGGCCAACGTCCTGACTTTC. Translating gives CASSSRTPSGANVLTF.